Presented here are 23 T cell receptor beta chains from one specimen sequenced in a study of T-cell memory formation after mild COVID-19. A single record per CDR3 protein comes from TCRdb applying MiXCR to the 5' RACE reads. Among 550,000 to 600,000 distinct CDR3 sequences listed, around a sixth were seen once. The source material was PBMCs or a T cell subset sorted from them (not recorded which). The receptors were sampled from an adult woman who had mild COVID-19 (a few samples of this study predate the infection). Cell type and time point are not known.

This sequence joins TRBV19 and TRBJ2-3; no reliable D call. This CDR3 comprises 14 residues. Looked up from germline, CDR1 is LNHDA and CDR2 is SQIVND (reference sequence). Trimming left V 3 bases short and J 1 base short, with 8 bases between. CDR3 DNA: TGTGCCAGTAGTATGGAACGTGGCACAGATACGCAGTATTTT. This gives the protein CASSMERGTDTQYF.

This chain links TRBV27 with TRBJ1-6, with TRBD1 matching 8 bases. Per the germline V gene, CDR1 is MNHEY and CDR2 is SMNVEV (reference sequence). The CDR3 is 16 residues long. The V gene end was trimmed by 6 bases and the J gene end by 5 bases; junction bases not matched to a gene: 9. The CDR3 DNA reads TGTGCCAGCAGCTCCATTACAGGGGGTCATAATTCACCCCTCCACTTT. Protein product: CASSSITGGHNSPLHF.

The rearrangement uses TRBV5-1 and TRBJ1-2; D is uncertain. V lost 6 bases, J lost 0 bases, and 12 bases lay in between. Per germline, CDR1 SGHRS and CDR2 YFSETQ. CDR3 length: 14 residues. The CDR3: CASTPEFANYGYTF. In DNA, the CDR3 is TGCGCCAGCACCCCGGAATTCGCTAACTATGGCTACACCTTC.

The V call is TRBV9, the J call TRBJ2-3, with 8 bases identical to TRBD2. The trim removed 0 bases at V and 3 bases at J, leaving 3 bases unmatched. The length of the CDR3 is 15 residues. The germline gives CDR1 SGDLS, CDR2 YYNGEE. In DNA form, the CDR3 reads TGTGCCAGCAGCGTAGAAGCGGGGGCTACAGATACGCAGTATTTT. This translates into CASSVEAGATDTQYF.

The J gene is TRBJ1-5, the V gene TRBV5-8, with D possibly being TRBD1 (5 bases). Germline CDR1 is SGHTS and CDR2 is YDEGEE. This CDR3 has 16 residues. V shed 4 bases and J shed 1 base, with 15 bases lying between them. The CDR3 loop reads CASSGGAGLSNQPQHF. In nucleotides, the CDR3 is TGTGCCAGCAGCGGAGGGGCAGGGTTGAGCAATCAGCCCCAGCATTTT.

The chain has TRBV5-5 and TRBJ1-6, with D hard to call. Per germline, CDR1 SGHKS and CDR2 YYEKEE (reference sequence). There are 12 residues in the CDR3. V lost 6 bases and J 5 bases, leaving 6 bases between the germline ends. CDR3 DNA sequence: TGTGCCAGCACCACAAATAATTCACCCCTCCACTTT. It translates to CASTTNNSPLHF. Using reference TRBV5-5 and TRBJ1-6 for the parts outside the CDR3, the full variable domain is DAGVTQSPTHLIKTRGQQVTLRCSPISGHKSVSWYQQVLGQGPQFIFQYYEKEERGRGNFPDRFSARQFPNYSSELNVNALLLGDSALYLCASTTNNSPLHFGNGTRLTVT.

Only a few counts were recorded for this clonotype. The chain carries TRBV5-1 and TRBJ2-7; unclear D gene. The CDR3 length is 11 residues. CDR1 is SGHRS and CDR2 is YFSETQ in the germline V gene. The germline V and J ends were trimmed by 2 bases and 7 bases, with 7 bases remaining between them. The CDR3 spells CASSLSREQYF. CDR3 nucleotides: TGCGCCAGCAGCTTATCGCGGGAGCAGTACTTC.

V is TRBV12-3 or TRBV12-4 and J is TRBJ1-1; 11 nucleotides agree with TRBD1. The CDR3 has 15 residues. With 5 bases clipped from V and 4 bases from J, the junction kept 6 bases outside the gene matches. The CDR3 DNA is TGTGCCAGCAGTACGCGGACAGGGGGCCGCACTGAAGCTTTCTTT. Translated: CASSTRTGGRTEAFF.

The J gene is TRBJ2-1, the V gene TRBV7-2; the match to TRBD2 covers 9 bases. The CDR3 consists of 17 residues. Trimming cost V 5 bases and J 6 bases; bases outside gene matches: 14. The germline V gene has CDR1 SGHTA and CDR2 FQGNSA. The CDR3 DNA follows: TGTGCCAGCAGCCAAATGGTGTGGGGACTAGCACGCAATGAGCAGTTCTTC. Encoded protein: CASSQMVWGLARNEQFF.

The rearrangement joins TRBV20-1 to TRBJ2-2; TRBD2 matches at 14 bases. There are 17 residues in the CDR3. J gave up 0 bases and V 6 bases, and 6 bases lay outside the gene matches. The germline CDR1 and CDR2 sequences are DFQATT and SNEGSKA (reference sequence). The DNA of the CDR3 is TGCAGTGCAAAACCGGGACTAGCGGGAGCGAACACCGGGGAGCTGTTTTTT. Its protein product is CSAKPGLAGANTGELFF.

The rearrangement joins TRBV25-1 to TRBJ1-4; D call uncertain. The CDR3 sequence is 17 residues long. The V end was cut by 6 bases, the J end by 7 bases, with 24 bases between. The germline gives CDR1 MGHDK, CDR2 SYGVNS. CDR3: CASSTTRALRKREKLFF. The CDR3 coding sequence is TGTGCCAGCAGCACCACCCGGGCGCTCCGGAAACGTGAAAAACTGTTTTTT.

This clonotype was seen a handful of times. This sequence joins TRBV12-3 or TRBV12-4 and TRBJ2-7; D may be TRBD1 or TRBD2 (5 bases each). The V and J ends lost 6 bases and 0 bases respectively, with 24 bases between them. The CDR3 sequence is 18 residues long. CDR3: CASSHLGFRGTLSYEQYF. DNA of the CDR3: TGTGCCAGCAGCCATTTAGGGTTTCGGGGCACCCTCTCCTACGAGCAGTACTTC.

The gene calls are TRBV24-1 and TRBJ1-2, with 9 bases fitting TRBD1. Germline V gene lookup returns CDR1 KGHDR and CDR2 SFDVKD. The CDR3 runs to 15 residues. The V and J ends lost 4 bases and 2 bases, in that order; junction bases with no gene match: 4. As DNA, the CDR3 is TGTGCCACCAGTGACCCGGGACAGGGAAACTATGGCTACACCTTC. Its protein is CATSDPGQGNYGYTF.

This clonotype occurred a few times. The V gene is TRBV27, the J gene TRBJ1-4, with 7 bases fitting TRBD1. CDR1 MNHEY and CDR2 SMNVEV come from the germline V gene (reference sequence). This CDR3 is built from 14 residues. Losses at the gene ends were 6 bases for V and 5 bases for J; bases not matched to a gene: 6. CDR3 DNA sequence: TGTGCCAGCAGATCCGACAGGGAAAATGAAAAACTGTTTTTT. Its protein product is CASRSDRENEKLFF.

This clonotype was counted only a few times. The CDR3 sequence is CASSPGTSGRADTQYF. In nucleotides, the CDR3 is TGTGCCAGCAGCCCCGGGACTAGCGGGAGGGCAGATACGCAGTATTTT. The chain employs TRBV7-8 and TRBJ2-3, with 16 bases matching TRBD2. J was trimmed by 4 bases and V by 5 bases; bases with no gene match: 3. CDR1 is SGHVS, CDR2 FQNEAQ, per germline. This CDR3 is 16 amino acids long. Full variable domain (outside the CDR3, taken from reference TRBV7-8 and TRBJ2-3): GAGVSQSPRYKVAKRGQDVALRCDPISGHVSLFWYQQALGQGPEFLTYFQNEAQLDKSGLPSDRFFAERPEGSVSTLKIQRTQQEDSAVYLCASSPGTSGRADTQYFGPGTRLTVL.

The V gene is TRBV24-1, the J gene TRBJ2-1; unclear D gene. Trimming pared 3 bases from V and 6 bases from J, leaving 14 bases between. Germline CDR1 is KGHDR and CDR2 is SFDVKD. The CDR3 runs to 15 residues. CDR3 protein: CATSDQKGWGNEQFF. Written as DNA, the CDR3 is TGTGCCACCAGTGATCAGAAAGGGTGGGGCAATGAGCAGTTCTTC.

This chain connects TRBV18 to TRBJ2-1; 9 bases are shared with TRBD2. The ends lost 3 bases at V and 3 bases at J; junction bases unmatched: 12. The CDR3 has 18 residues. Per germline, CDR1 KGHSH and CDR2 LQKENI. In DNA form, the CDR3 reads TGTGCCAGCTCACCGGGACTAGCCTCCAAAACGTTCTACAATGAGCAGTTCTTC. This translates into CASSPGLASKTFYNEQFF.

This clonotype has a count of ten or more. This chain joins TRBV12-3 or TRBV12-4 and TRBJ2-1; D is unclear. This CDR3 spans 13 amino acids. Deletions cut 3 bases from V and 4 bases from J, with 7 bases between. The CDR3, as DNA: TGTGCCAGCAGTTTGGGCGAGTACAATGAGCAGTTCTTC. Protein product: CASSLGEYNEQFF.

The rearrangement uses TRBV11-2 and TRBJ2-1; maybe TRBD1 (5 bases). Trimming cost V 4 bases and J 5 bases, with 15 bases left between them. This CDR3 spans 15 amino acids. Per germline, CDR1 SGHAT and CDR2 FQNNGV. Written as DNA, the CDR3 is TGTGCCAGCAGCTCAGCTAGGACACCGAACAATGAGCAGTTCTTC. Its protein is CASSSARTPNNEQFF.

This clonotype was detected only a few times. The chain has TRBV12-3 or TRBV12-4 and TRBJ1-5; the match to TRBD1 covers 9 bases. Trimming took 6 bases from V and 0 from J; bases not matched to a gene: 12. The length of the CDR3 is 18 residues. CDR3 region: CASSPGTGKDYSNQPQHF. The CDR3 DNA is TGTGCCAGCAGCCCTGGGACAGGGAAGGATTATAGCAATCAGCCCCAGCATTTT.

This chain joins TRBV6-6 and TRBJ1-2, with 10 bases identical to TRBD1. The CDR3 loop spans 12 amino acids. Germline V gives CDR1 MNHNY, CDR2 SVGAGI (reference sequence). Trimming cost V 7 bases and J 8 bases; bases outside gene matches: 4. CDR3 bases: TGTGCCAGCACCGGGACAGGGGACGGCTACACCTTC. This encodes CASTGTGDGYTF.

In this sample, this clonotype turned up a few times. The chain couples TRBV7-9 to TRBJ1-2; D perhaps matches TRBD1 (6 bases). This CDR3 has 16 amino acids. The germline gives CDR1 SEHNR, CDR2 FQNEAQ (reference sequence). The V gene lost 1 base and the J gene lost 5 bases, with 17 bases spanning the gap. In nucleotides, the CDR3 is TGTGCCAGCAGCTTAGTCAATTTAGGACAGAAGTATGGCTACACCTTC. Its translation is CASSLVNLGQKYGYTF.

This chain connects TRBV7-9 to TRBJ2-7, with TRBD1 matching over 7 bases. CDR1 and CDR2 from the germline V gene are SEHNR and FQNEAQ (reference sequence). The V segment lost 4 bases and the J segment 0 bases; nucleotides outside the gene matches: 6. The CDR3 runs to 15 residues. CDR3 sequence reads: CASSSDRVGSYEQYF. The DNA of the CDR3 is TGTGCCAGCAGCTCAGACAGGGTGGGCTCCTACGAGCAGTACTTC.